The 21 T cell receptor beta chains presented below share a single source sample, sequenced in a study of T cell repertoires in cytomegalovirus infection. Via MiXCR, TCRdb re-called the reads, giving one row per CDR3 protein. The sample has about 440,000 distinct CDR3 sequences; approximately 33% are singletons. Sequenced material: PBMCs. These receptor sequences come from a human donor in good health (CMV status not recorded). Some clones in this sample may be carry-over from other donors' samples.

About this clonotype itself: This could be a read error, since a much larger clone is one nucleotide away. The chain links TRBV7-7 to TRBJ2-6; possibly TRBD1 for D (6 bases). The CDR3 is 18 residues long. Germline lookup yields CDR1 SSHAT and CDR2 FNYEAQ (reference sequence). V dropped 6 bases and J dropped 2 bases, with 20 bases sitting between them. The CDR3 is CASREDNWGRTGANVLTF. The CDR3, as DNA: TGTGCCAGCAGGGAAGATAATTGGGGGCGGACTGGGGCCAACGTCCTGACTTTC.

This clonotype was counted a few times. The chain joins TRBV6-2 or TRBV6-3 to TRBJ2-2; no clear D gene. Germline V gene data show CDR1 as MNHEY and CDR2 as SVGEGT. Trimming took 6 bases from V and 6 from J, leaving 11 bases between them. This CDR3 is built from 13 residues. Here the CDR3 reads CASSSLRAGELFF. CDR3 sequence (DNA): TGTGCCAGCAGCTCCTTAAGGGCCGGGGAGCTGTTTTTT.

V and J are TRBV19 and TRBJ1-4; perhaps TRBD1 as D (5 bases). The CDR3 consists of 14 residues. In germline, CDR1 is LNHDA, CDR2 SQIVND (reference sequence). Trimming pared 9 bases from V and 8 bases from J, leaving 19 bases between. The CDR3 loop is CASRWGGTLEKLFF. In DNA, the CDR3 is TGTGCCAGCCGGTGGGGGGGGACGCTGGAAAAACTGTTTTTT.

In the case of this clonotype: The CDR3 carries no conserved terminal phenylalanine or tryptophan, so it likely arises from a read error. The gene calls are TRBV6-6 and TRBJ1-1, with a weak D call TRBD1 (6 bases). In germline, CDR1 is MNHNY, CDR2 SVGAGI (reference sequence). The CDR3 sequence is 16 residues long. The V end was cut by 7 bases, the J end by 0 bases, with 18 bases between. CDR3 bases: TGTGCCAGCACTCCAAGGGGGGGGCTGATGAACACTGAAGCTTTCTTG. This codes for CASTPRGGLMNTEAFL.

This chain links TRBV29-1 with TRBJ2-7; unclear D gene. V gave up 5 bases and J gave up 4 bases, with 9 bases separating them. The CDR3 contains 11 residues. Per the germline V gene, CDR1 is SQVTM and CDR2 is ANQGSEA. CDR3 residues: CSVRVGYEQYF. For the CDR3, the DNA is TGCAGCGTTCGGGTTGGTTACGAGCAGTACTTC.

This clonotype was counted once. The rearrangement uses TRBV28 and TRBJ1-6; D unresolved. The CDR3 consists of 19 residues. From germline, CDR1 is MDHEN and CDR2 SYDVKM. V lost 6 bases to trimming and J lost 0 bases, with 21 bases between them. This CDR3 reads CASSPHAGFRGSYNSPLHF. CDR3 DNA sequence: TGTGCCAGCAGCCCACACGCCGGGTTTCGTGGCTCCTATAATTCACCCCTCCACTTT.

This chain connects TRBV6-8 to TRBJ1-1, with D possibly being TRBD1 (6 bases). Deletions cut 5 bases from V and 1 base from J, with 11 bases between. Germline V gene data show CDR1 as MNHGY and CDR2 as SAAAGT. The CDR3 is 14 residues long. The CDR3 spells CASSAQDRNTEAFF. The CDR3 nucleotides read TGTGCCAGCAGTGCCCAGGACAGGAACACTGAAGCTTTCTTT.

This chain links TRBV19 with TRBJ1-5, with unresolved D. V was pared by 6 bases and J by 3 bases, with 9 bases between. Germline CDR1 LNHDA, CDR2 SQIVND (reference sequence). This CDR3 region has 13 residues. The CDR3 DNA is TGTGCCAGTAGAACGTCTAACAATCAGCCCCAGCATTTT. This encodes CASRTSNNQPQHF. The variable domain in full, completed from reference TRBV19 and TRBJ1-5, reads DGGITQSPKYLFRKEGQNVTLSCEQNLNHDAMYWYRQDPGQGLRLIYYSQIVNDFQKGDIAEGYSVSREKKESFPLTVTSAQKNPTAFYLCASRTSNNQPQHFGDGTRLSIL.

This CDR3 reads CSARTAGEQYF. The CDR3 bases are TGCAGTGCTAGGACAGCGGGGGAGCAGTACTTC. The gene calls are TRBV20-1 and TRBJ2-7; 7 bases map to TRBD2. Germline assignment: CDR1 DFQATT and CDR2 SNEGSKA (reference sequence). The CDR3 is 11 residues long. J lost 7 bases, V lost 3 bases, and 3 bases had no gene match.

This clonotype was recorded many times. This chain uses TRBV7-2 with TRBJ2-1; TRBD2 might be the D (6 bases). Germline CDR1 is SGHTA and CDR2 is FQGNSA. There are 16 residues in the CDR3. V shed 2 bases and J shed 3 bases, with 14 bases lying between them. The CDR3 DNA reads TGTGCCAGCAGCTTAAGGAGGGGAAGGGGCTACAATGAGCAGTTCTTC. Encoded protein: CASSLRRGRGYNEQFF. Filled out from reference TRBV7-2 and TRBJ2-1, the complete variable domain reads GAGVSQSPSNKVTEKGKDVELRCDPISGHTALYWYRQSLGQGLEFLIYFQGNSAPDKSGLPSDRFSAERTGGSVSTLTIQRTQQEDSAVYLCASSLRRGRGYNEQFFGPGTRLTVL.

This clonotype was seen more than once but under ten times. The rearrangement joins TRBV2 to TRBJ2-7; D not resolved. Per germline, CDR1 SNHLY and CDR2 FYNNEI. V lost 1 base and J lost 5, with 3 bases in between. The CDR3 sequence is 11 residues long. CDR3 amino acids: CASSEGHEQYF. CDR3 sequence (DNA): TGTGCCAGCAGTGAAGGCCACGAGCAGTACTTC.

V is TRBV2 and J is TRBJ1-4; no clear D gene. The germline V gene encodes CDR1 SNHLY and CDR2 FYNNEI. Trimming pared 6 bases from V and 14 bases from J, leaving 10 bases between. CDR3 length: 10 amino acids. The CDR3 DNA is TGTGCCAGCAGGGGCGGGGATCTGTTTTTT. Amino acid sequence: CASRGGDLFF.

V usage is TRBV27 and J usage is TRBJ2-1, with 10 bases fitting TRBD2. Germline CDR1 is MNHEY and CDR2 is SMNVEV (reference sequence). Trimming removed 5 bases from V and 0 bases from J; junction bases left unmatched: 7. There are 17 residues in the CDR3. In DNA form, the CDR3 reads TGTGCCAGCAGTCCCTTTAGCGGGGGGCCCTCCTACAATGAGCAGTTCTTC. This codes for CASSPFSGGPSYNEQFF.

The chain joins TRBV6-6 to TRBJ1-6; 8 nucleotides agree with TRBD1. The CDR3 is made up of 17 amino acids. The J segment lost 0 bases and the V segment lost 4 bases, leaving 5 bases of the junction unmatched. Germline V lookup: CDR1 MNHNY, CDR2 SVGAGI (reference sequence). In DNA, the CDR3 is TGTGCCAGCAGTTTTCGGACAGGGAACTCCTATAATTCACCCCTCCACTTT. Translated: CASSFRTGNSYNSPLHF.

This clonotype occurred many times. A much bigger clone sits one base away, suggesting this may be a read error. V is TRBV11-1 and J is TRBJ1-1; D call uncertain. V was trimmed by 2 bases and J by 1 base, leaving 5 bases between them. The CDR3 sequence is 13 residues long. Germline-derived CDR1 and CDR2 are SGHAT and FQDESV (reference sequence). The CDR3, as DNA: TGTGCCAGCAGCTTACAGACGAACACTGAAGCTTTCTTT. Its protein product is CASSLQTNTEAFF.

This chain uses TRBV19 with TRBJ1-6, with 8 bases matching TRBD1. Germline lookup yields CDR1 LNHDA and CDR2 SQIVND (reference sequence). The CDR3 spans 16 residues. V dropped 4 bases and J dropped 7; count of bases not matched to a gene: 9. CDR3 bases: TGTGCCAGTAGTACCATGACAGGGGCGATGAATTCACCCCTCCACTTT. As protein: CASSTMTGAMNSPLHF.

This clonotype was seen a few times. This chain connects TRBV20-1 to TRBJ1-2; D is ambiguous. Per the germline V gene, CDR1 is DFQATT and CDR2 is SNEGSKA (reference sequence). Trimming shortened V by 5 bases and J by 2 bases, and 15 bases separated the two germline ends. The CDR3 consists of 14 residues. In DNA form, the CDR3 reads TGCAGTGCTCCCGGACCCCCGGGCAACTATGGCTACACCTTC. Its protein is CSAPGPPGNYGYTF.

V is TRBV12-3 or TRBV12-4 and J is TRBJ2-1; 8 nucleotides match TRBD1. V was clipped by 7 bases and J by 8 bases; unmatched bases: 4. The CDR3 extends over 12 amino acids. The DNA for the CDR3 is TGTGCCAGCATCGGACAGGGTGATGAGCAGTTCTTC. This gives the protein CASIGQGDEQFF.

A few counts support this clonotype. V gene TRBV7-9 combines with J gene TRBJ1-1, with D possibly matching TRBD1 (6 bases). Germline V lookup: CDR1 SEHNR, CDR2 FQNEAQ (reference sequence). Trimming stripped 5 bases from V and 3 bases from J, with 13 bases between. The CDR3 is 14 amino acids. CDR3 DNA sequence: TGTGCCAGCAGCCCCCGCCGGACAGACACTGAAGCTTTCTTT. Residues: CASSPRRTDTEAFF.

This clonotype was counted ten times or more. The chain employs TRBV7-9 and TRBJ2-7; TRBD2 matches at 9 bases. This CDR3 has 15 amino acids. V lost 2 bases and J lost 4; bases outside the gene matches: 6. Looked up from germline, CDR1 is SEHNR and CDR2 is FQNEAQ (reference sequence). The CDR3 nucleotides are TGTGCCAGCAGCTTAAAGTCTAGCGGGGTTTACGAGCAGTACTTC. The encoded protein is CASSLKSSGVYEQYF.

This clonotype has a handful of counts. The chain has TRBV19 and TRBJ2-1; a possible D gene is TRBD2 (6 bases). This CDR3 is 12 amino acids long. Germline CDR1 is LNHDA and CDR2 is SQIVND (reference sequence). Trimming took off 4 bases at V and 12 bases at J, with 13 bases between the two ends. The CDR3 DNA reads TGTGCCAGTAGTAAGGACTATCGGGGGCAGTTCTTC. Protein sequence: CASSKDYRGQFF.